This TCR beta chain came from a study of CD8 T cells in ankylosing spondylitis (dated by TCRdb to the late 2010s). Regarding the research as a whole: T cell receptor beta repertoires were profiled in healthy donors and ankylosing spondylitis patients so that disease-linked TCR variants could be found. The full study cohort was made up of about two dozen ankylosing spondylitis patients and approximately 100 healthy donors. Peripheral blood was sampled, and synovial fluid was also collected from ankylosing spondylitis patients.

General conclusions and limits of the study: The disease-linked clones were reported as significantly enriched in matched synovial fluid samples from ankylosing spondylitis patients. Some of the motif variants had been reported before in the synovial fluid and blood of reactive arthritis patients, a finding that suggests common disease-initiation mechanisms. The disease-linked clones showed a CD8+ phenotype and occurred at relatively low frequencies in peripheral blood. Blood from ankylosing spondylitis patients appeared to be characterized by a TCR beta motif made up of seven or eight highly homologous amino acid variants.

Instrument on record: Illumina HiSeq 2500. Quantitative 5'-RACE with molecular barcodes was the method used to prepare the TCR beta libraries. Regarding the original processing steps: A new computational method, built on a probabilistic model of VDJ rearrangement, was used to identify disease-linked TCR variants. TCRdb reran the public reads through fastp at Q25 and MiXCR, keeping productive beta chains. For every CDR3 protein sequence, its rows merge into one entry that carries the most common genes and DNA. These V and J calls rely on TCRdb rather than the paper's analysis. The sample table holds roughly 40,000 distinct CDR3 sequences, of which under 5% were seen once. The top ten clonotypes cover approximately 4% of the sample. CDR3 length: 14 amino acids, cysteine to phenylalanine. The DNA shown is the 42-base CDR3, in frame from base 1. V is cut by 4 bases and J by 0 bases, and the space between the germline ends is 5 bases. The CDR1 and CDR2 encoded by the germline V gene are SGDLS and YYNGEE.

This clonotype was recorded at least ten times. The antigen it recognizes is unknown. No base-level quality is on record; no much larger clone is a single base apart. The sequencing input was blood, either unsorted or a sorted T cell fraction (not recorded which). The chain joins TRBV9 to TRBJ2-6; the D gene lacks a confident call. The sequence was obtained from a female donor with ankylosing spondylitis or in good health (not recorded which). The DNA sequence is TGTGCCAGCAGCCTCAGCTCTGGGGCCAACGTCCTGACTTTC. Its translation is CASSLSSGANVLTF.